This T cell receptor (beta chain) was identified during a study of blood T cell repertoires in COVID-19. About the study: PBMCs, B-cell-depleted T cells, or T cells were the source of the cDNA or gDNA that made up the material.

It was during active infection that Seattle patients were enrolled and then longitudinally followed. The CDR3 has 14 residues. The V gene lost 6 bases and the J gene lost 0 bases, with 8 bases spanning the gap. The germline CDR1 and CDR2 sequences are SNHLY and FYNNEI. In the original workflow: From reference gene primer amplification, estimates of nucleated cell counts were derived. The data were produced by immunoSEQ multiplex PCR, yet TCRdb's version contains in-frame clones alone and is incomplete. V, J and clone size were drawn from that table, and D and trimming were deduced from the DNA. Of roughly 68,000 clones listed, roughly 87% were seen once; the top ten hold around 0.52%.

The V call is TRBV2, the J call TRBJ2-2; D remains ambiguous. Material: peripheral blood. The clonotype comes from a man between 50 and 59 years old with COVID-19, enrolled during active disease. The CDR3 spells CASSEAPNTGELFF. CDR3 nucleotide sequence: TGTGCCAGCAGCGAGGCCCCGAACACCGGGGAGCTGTTTTTT.